The sequence of this T cell receptor beta chain was determined in a study of OX40 agonist ivuxolimab in advanced cancers. Study information: Earlier anti-PD-1, anti-PD-L1 or anti-CTLA-4 therapy was permitted; about 39% had received some.

Generated by immunoSEQ multiplex PCR, the TCRdb table keeps only in-frame clones and is missing some. The sample shows around 67,000 clones, almost 85% of them seen only once. Germline CDR1 is SGHKS and CDR2 is YYEKEE (reference sequence). This CDR3 is 15 amino acids long. J gave up 6 bases and V 4 bases, and 7 bases lay outside the gene matches. The chain is built from TRBV5-5 and TRBJ1-4; 9 positions match TRBD1. The sequence came from an adult with an advanced solid tumor such as melanoma, head and neck, liver or kidney cancer. The sequences come from CD4+ or CD8+ T cells sorted from blood, collected in a trial of the OX40 agonist ivuxolimab. The CDR3 loop is CASSPWTGVDEKLFF. Here the CDR3 DNA reads TGTGCCAGCAGCCCTTGGACAGGGGTGGATGAAAAACTGTTTTTT. Using reference TRBV5-5 and TRBJ1-4 for the parts outside the CDR3, the full variable domain is DAGVTQSPTHLIKTRGQQVTLRCSPISGHKSVSWYQQVLGQGPQFIFQYYEKEERGRGNFPDRFSARQFPNYSSELNVNALLLGDSALYLCASSPWTGVDEKLFFGSGTQLSVL.